This T cell receptor beta chain was profiled in a study of blood T cells in healthy people across ages. Study-level findings and limits: Observed TCR beta diversity per million T cells went down as age went up. This fall followed a roughly linear course with age.

The CDR3 covers 16 residues. Then a second PCR, running roughly 7 to 11 cycles, was carried out with a sample-barcoded 5' primer and a J-beta primer mix. MiXCR was run by TCRdb on the 5' RACE reads, yielding one entry per CDR3 protein. In the table there are hundreds of thousands of distinct CDR3 sequences, more than 45% of which are singletons. Concerning this clonotype: Antigen: not known. A much larger clone differs by one base, so this may be a read error.

Input material: blood. This chain links TRBV21-1 with TRBJ2-4; TRBD1 reflects the table's D call only, with no check against the DNA. TRBV21-1 counts as a pseudogene. The source is a woman of 80 years or more in good health. This CDR3 reads CAGTSPQSGGKNIQYF. The DNA of the CDR3 is TGTGCCGGCACCTCTCCCCAATCCGGGGGCAAAAACATTCAGTACTTC.